One sample yielded the 15 T cell receptor beta chains listed below, sequenced in a study of Ad26.COV2.S vaccination and SARS-CoV-2 variants. Treatment described: some 20 received Ad26.COV2.S at low or high dose, single or two shots; about five received placebo; per-sample allocation not given. The samples date from day 63 after the first vaccine or placebo injection. Assay used: immunoSEQ multiplex PCR; TCRdb lists only in-frame clones, some missing. The sample gives about 320,000 clones, 90% of which show up once; approximately 5% is in the top ten. The sample consisted of peripheral blood, taken in a trial of Ad26.COV2.S vaccine versus placebo. These TCRs come from a person aged 18 to 59 who received the Ad26.COV2.S COVID-19 vaccine or a placebo.

This chain joins TRBV29-1 and TRBJ1-5; weak D call: TRBD1 (6 bases). Germline V gives CDR1 SQVTM, CDR2 ANQGSEA. The CDR3 contains 13 residues. V was clipped by 5 bases and J by 4 bases, with 12 bases between them. The DNA of the CDR3 is TGCAGCGTTTCGGCAGGGGTAAATCAGCCCCAGCATTTT. Translated, it gives CSVSAGVNQPQHF.

The gene calls are TRBV7-9 and TRBJ2-3; 10 nucleotides match TRBD2. V trimming: 1 base; J trimming: 2 bases; junction bases outside the gene matches: 6. CDR1 SEHNR and CDR2 FQNEAQ come from the germline V gene (reference sequence). This CDR3 spans 17 amino acids. The CDR3 is CASSLGDLAGATDTQYF. The CDR3 DNA sequence: TGTGCCAGCAGCTTAGGAGATCTAGCGGGGGCCACAGATACGCAGTATTTT.

This chain joins TRBV24-1 and TRBJ2-3, with TRBD1 identical over 7 bases. J gave up 1 base and V 3 bases, and 6 bases lay outside the gene matches. The V gene's germline CDR1 is KGHDR and CDR2 SFDVKD. The CDR3 totals 16 residues. The chain's CDR3 is CATSDTTGPGTDTQYF. As DNA, the CDR3 is TGTGCCACCAGTGATACGACAGGGCCCGGCACAGATACGCAGTATTTT.

The chain has TRBV18 and TRBJ2-7; D is possibly TRBD1 (6 bases). CDR3 size: 15 residues. Trimming stripped 5 bases from V and 6 bases from J, with 20 bases between. Germline CDR1 KGHSH, CDR2 LQKENI. The DNA for the CDR3 is TGTGCCAGCTCATCCCGACAGGCTAGCCAAGGCGAGCAGTACTTC. This translates into CASSSRQASQGEQYF.

This chain joins TRBV5-1 and TRBJ2-3; 8 nucleotides agree with TRBD2. Germline CDR1 SGHRS, CDR2 YFSETQ. This CDR3 comprises 16 residues. The V and J ends lost 5 bases and 3 bases, in that order; junction bases with no gene match: 11. As DNA, the CDR3 is TGCGCCAGCAGGAGACAAGCGGGAGATAGGACAGATACGCAGTATTTT. Amino acid sequence: CASRRQAGDRTDTQYF.

The chain couples TRBV19 to TRBJ2-6; possibly TRBD1 or TRBD2 for D (5 bases each). V lost 3 bases to trimming and J lost 4 bases, with 7 bases between them. This CDR3 has 14 residues. From germline, CDR1 is LNHDA and CDR2 SQIVND (reference sequence). The CDR3: CASSIRDGANVLTF. The CDR3 DNA reads as TGTGCCAGTAGTATCAGGGACGGGGCCAACGTCCTGACTTTC.

The chain employs TRBV3-1 (or the pseudogene TRBV3-2) and TRBJ2-6, with TRBD2 as a possible D gene (6 bases). Germline assignment: CDR1 LGHDT and CDR2 YNNKEL (reference sequence). CDR3 length equals 17 residues. Trimming pared 2 bases from V and 2 bases from J, leaving 13 bases between. The CDR3 coding sequence is TGTGCCAGCAGCCAAATCAAGGGGAGGACTGGGGCCAACGTCCTGACTTTC. This codes for CASSQIKGRTGANVLTF.

This clone was detected only once. The chain uses TRBV15 and TRBJ2-1, with D unclear. V was pared by 6 bases and J by 0 bases, with 9 bases between. Germline V gene lookup returns CDR1 LNHNV and CDR2 YYDKDF (reference sequence). The CDR3 loop spans 14 amino acids. CDR3 bases: TGTGCCACCAGGGACGTGAGCTCCTACAATGAGCAGTTCTTC. Encoded protein: CATRDVSSYNEQFF.

This clone has just one count. This sequence joins TRBV30 and TRBJ1-1; the D is unclear. V shed 4 bases and J shed 0 bases, with 15 bases lying between them. Per the germline V gene, CDR1 is GTSNPN and CDR2 is SVGIG (reference sequence). This CDR3 has 15 residues. Written as DNA, the CDR3 is TGTGCCTGGATACCGCCTAAGGAGGTGAACACTGAAGCTTTCTTT. The encoded protein is CAWIPPKEVNTEAFF.

The chain's CDR3 is CASGNLLAGGAGTQYF. CDR3 sequence (DNA): TGTGCCAGCGGAAACCTACTAGCGGGGGGTGCTGGGACCCAGTACTTC. J is TRBJ2-5 and V is TRBV9; TRBD2 aligns across 12 bases. After removal of 7 bases from V and 7 bases from J, the junction contained 14 bases not matched to a gene. Germline values: CDR1 SGDLS, CDR2 YYNGEE. The CDR3 spans 16 residues.

V is TRBV5-4 and J is TRBJ2-5; TRBD1 matches 7 bases. The CDR3 runs to 16 residues. CDR1 and CDR2 from the germline V gene are SGHNT and YYREEE (reference sequence). V lost 0 bases to trimming and J lost 5 bases; unmatched junction nucleotides: 10. CDR3 sequence (DNA): TGTGCCAGCAGCTTGGGGCCGACAGGGATTGGGGAGACCCAGTACTTC. As protein: CASSLGPTGIGETQYF.

The rearrangement links TRBV4-3 to TRBJ1-2; D ambiguous. The CDR3 is made up of 16 amino acids. The germline V gene encodes CDR1 LGHNA and CDR2 YSLEER. V lost 1 base and J 2 bases, leaving 14 bases between the germline ends. CDR3 residues: CASSQVRQLGNYGYTF. The DNA for the CDR3 is TGCGCCAGCAGCCAAGTAAGGCAGCTAGGGAACTATGGCTACACCTTC.

The chain is built from TRBV11-3 and TRBJ2-7; D might be TRBD1 or TRBD2, each matching 5 bases. Trimming stripped 6 bases from V and 7 bases from J, with 13 bases between. Germline-derived CDR1 and CDR2 are SGHNT and YENEEA. This CDR3 has 12 residues. CDR3 loop: CASRRGPLEQYV. The CDR3 DNA sequence: TGTGCCAGCAGACGGGGACCTCTAGAGCAGTACGTC.

J is TRBJ2-3 and V is TRBV11-3; D is uncertain. Germline V gene lookup returns CDR1 SGHNT and CDR2 YENEEA. This CDR3 region has 13 residues. The V and J ends lost 7 bases and 6 bases respectively, with 14 bases between them. For the CDR3, the DNA is TGTGCCAGCACCACCTACACCGAGGATACGCAGTATTTT. Translated: CASTTYTEDTQYF.

The rearrangement uses TRBV10-2 and TRBJ2-3, with 9 bases aligning to TRBD2. V lost 0 bases and J lost 2; bases outside the gene matches: 3. CDR3 size: 16 residues. Germline V gene lookup returns CDR1 WSHSY and CDR2 SAAADI. The CDR3 bases are TGCGCCAGCAGTGAGTCTGCTAGCGGGGTCACAGATACGCAGTATTTT. It specifies CASSESASGVTDTQYF.